The 5 T cell receptor beta chains reported below all come from one sample, sequenced in a study of T cell responses to AZD1222 COVID-19 vaccine. Clones were read by immunoSEQ multiplex PCR, and TCRdb kept only the in-frame ones, dropping some. This sample has 150,000 to 200,000 clones; over 85% occur once, and the top ten carry roughly 3.9%. This specimen was peripheral blood, taken on day 0 of AZD1222 vaccination. Receptor source: an adult in good health.

The rearrangement uses TRBV25-1 and TRBJ2-7, with D perhaps TRBD2 (5 bases). Germline loops: CDR1 MGHDK, CDR2 SYGVNS. The CDR3 spans 13 residues. V was shortened by 6 bases and J by 3 bases, with 12 bases between the two germline ends. The CDR3 DNA is TGTGCCAGCAGGAAAGGACTGAACTACGAGCAGTACTTC. As protein: CASRKGLNYEQYF.

V gene TRBV15 combines with J gene TRBJ1-2; D gene unclear. The germline V gene has CDR1 LNHNV and CDR2 YYDKDF (reference sequence). V was cut by 0 bases and J by 4 bases, with 15 bases left in between. This CDR3 has 16 residues. The CDR3, as DNA: TGTGCCACCAGCAGAGATAAGGGTCCAGGAACCTATGGCTACACCTTC. Translation: CATSRDKGPGTYGYTF. Full variable domain (outside the CDR3, taken from reference TRBV15 and TRBJ1-2): DAMVIQNPRYQVTQFGKPVTLSCSQTLNHNVMYWYQQKSSQAPKLLFHYYDKDFNNEADTPDNFQSRRPNTSFCFLDIRSPGLGDTAMYLCATSRDKGPGTYGYTFGSGTRLTVV.

CDR3 sequence reads: CASSKYLGQGSLVQSGYTF. In nucleotides, the CDR3 is TGTGCCAGTAGTAAATATCTGGGACAGGGCAGTTTGGTGCAGAGTGGCTACACCTTC. This chain uses TRBV19 with TRBJ1-2; 9 bases are shared with TRBD1. Germline CDR1 LNHDA, CDR2 SQIVND (reference sequence). Losses at the gene ends were 4 bases for V and 7 bases for J; bases not matched to a gene: 22. The CDR3 covers 19 residues.

The chain is built from TRBV12-3 or TRBV12-4 and TRBJ1-1; D is unresolved. The V gene lost 5 bases and the J gene lost 8 bases, with 12 bases spanning the gap. The CDR3 contains 12 residues. The CDR3 sequence is CASSLWLREAFF. For the CDR3, the DNA is TGTGCCAGCAGTCTTTGGTTGCGGGAAGCTTTCTTT.

The V gene is TRBV25-1, the J gene TRBJ1-1; D remains ambiguous. Germline CDR1 reads MGHDK; CDR2 reads SYGVNS. V lost 2 bases, J lost 4 bases, and 8 bases lay in between. The CDR3 has 13 residues. CDR3 protein: CASSEMRSTEAFF. The CDR3 DNA reads TGTGCCAGCAGTGAAATGCGGTCCACTGAAGCTTTCTTT. Supplemented by reference TRBV25-1 and TRBJ1-1, the full variable domain reads EADIYQTPRYLVIGTGKKITLECSQTMGHDKMYWYQQDPGMELHLIHYSYGVNSTEKGDLSSESTVSRIRTEHFPLTLESARPSHTSQYLCASSEMRSTEAFFGQGTRLTVV.